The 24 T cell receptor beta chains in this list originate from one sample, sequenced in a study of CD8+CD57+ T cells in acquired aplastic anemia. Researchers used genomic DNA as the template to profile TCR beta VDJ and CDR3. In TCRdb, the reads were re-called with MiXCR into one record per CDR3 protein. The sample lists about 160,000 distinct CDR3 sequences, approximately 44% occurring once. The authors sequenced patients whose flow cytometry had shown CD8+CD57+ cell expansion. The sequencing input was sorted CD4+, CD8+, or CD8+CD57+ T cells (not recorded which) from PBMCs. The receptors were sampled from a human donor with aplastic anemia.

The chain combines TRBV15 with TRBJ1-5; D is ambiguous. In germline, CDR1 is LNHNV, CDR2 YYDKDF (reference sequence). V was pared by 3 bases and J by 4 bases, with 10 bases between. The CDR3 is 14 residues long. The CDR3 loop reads CATSSGSLNQPQHF. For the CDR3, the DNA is TGTGCCACCAGCAGTGGTAGTCTAAATCAGCCCCAGCATTTT.

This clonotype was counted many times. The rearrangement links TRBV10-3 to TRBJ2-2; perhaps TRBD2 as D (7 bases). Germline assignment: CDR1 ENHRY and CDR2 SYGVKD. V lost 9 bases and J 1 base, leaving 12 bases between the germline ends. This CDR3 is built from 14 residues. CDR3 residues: CAIKAGQNTGELFF. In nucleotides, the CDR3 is TGTGCCATTAAAGCGGGACAGAACACCGGGGAGCTGTTTTTT.

This CDR3 is CATSEGTSQETQYF. In nucleotides, the CDR3 is TGTGCCACCAGTGAGGGGACCTCACAAGAGACCCAGTACTTC. This rearrangement joins TRBV24-1 to TRBJ2-5, with D tentatively TRBD1 or TRBD2 (5 bases each). The CDR3 loop spans 14 amino acids. Between the trimmed V and J ends, which lost 4 bases and 2 bases, there was a span of 10 bases. CDR1 KGHDR and CDR2 SFDVKD come from the germline V gene.

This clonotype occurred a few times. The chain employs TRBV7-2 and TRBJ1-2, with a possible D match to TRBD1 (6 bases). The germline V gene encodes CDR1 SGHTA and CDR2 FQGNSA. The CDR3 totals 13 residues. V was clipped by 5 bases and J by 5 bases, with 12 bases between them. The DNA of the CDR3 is TGTGCCAGCAGCGTGGACAGTCGGTATGGCTACACCTTC. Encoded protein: CASSVDSRYGYTF.

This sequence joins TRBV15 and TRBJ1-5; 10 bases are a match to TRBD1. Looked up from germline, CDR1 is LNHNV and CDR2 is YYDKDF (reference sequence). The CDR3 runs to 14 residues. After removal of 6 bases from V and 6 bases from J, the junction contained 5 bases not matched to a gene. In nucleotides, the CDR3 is TGTGCCACCAGGCCGGACAGGGGGTCTCAGCCCCAGCATTTT. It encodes CATRPDRGSQPQHF.

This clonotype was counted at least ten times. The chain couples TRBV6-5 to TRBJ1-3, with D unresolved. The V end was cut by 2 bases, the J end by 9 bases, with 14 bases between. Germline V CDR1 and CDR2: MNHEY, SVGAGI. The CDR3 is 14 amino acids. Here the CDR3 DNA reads TGTGCCAGCAGTTACAAGGTTCGGGGTAGCACCATATATTTT. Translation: CASSYKVRGSTIYF.

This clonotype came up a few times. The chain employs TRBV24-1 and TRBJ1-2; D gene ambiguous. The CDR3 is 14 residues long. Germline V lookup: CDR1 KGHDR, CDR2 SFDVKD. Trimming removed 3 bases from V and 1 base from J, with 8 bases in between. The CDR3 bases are TGTGCCACCAGTGATAGTTACGTTAACTATGGCTACACCTTC. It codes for CATSDSYVNYGYTF.

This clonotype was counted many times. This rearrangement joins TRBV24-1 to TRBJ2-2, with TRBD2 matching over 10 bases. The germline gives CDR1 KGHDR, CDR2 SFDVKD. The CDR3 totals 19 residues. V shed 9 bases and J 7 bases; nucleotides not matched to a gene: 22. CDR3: CATAPKNPSGSFLVGELFF. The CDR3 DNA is TGTGCCACCGCCCCGAAAAATCCTAGCGGGAGTTTTTTAGTCGGGGAGCTGTTTTTT.

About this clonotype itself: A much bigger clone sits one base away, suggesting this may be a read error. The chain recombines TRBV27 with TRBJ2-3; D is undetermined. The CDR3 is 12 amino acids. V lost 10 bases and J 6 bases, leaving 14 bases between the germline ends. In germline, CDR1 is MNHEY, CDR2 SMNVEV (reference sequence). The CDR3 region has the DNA TGTGCCAACACTGGCCAATCCGATACGCAGTATTTT. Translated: CANTGQSDTQYF.

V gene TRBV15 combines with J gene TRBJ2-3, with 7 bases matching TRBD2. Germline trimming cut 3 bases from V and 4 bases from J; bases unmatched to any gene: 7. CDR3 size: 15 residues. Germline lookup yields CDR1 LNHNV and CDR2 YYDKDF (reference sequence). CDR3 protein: CATSRVREAADTQYF. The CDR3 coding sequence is TGTGCCACCAGCAGGGTCCGGGAGGCGGCAGATACGCAGTATTTT. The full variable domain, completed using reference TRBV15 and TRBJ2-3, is DAMVIQNPRYQVTQFGKPVTLSCSQTLNHNVMYWYQQKSSQAPKLLFHYYDKDFNNEADTPDNFQSRRPNTSFCFLDIRSPGLGDTAMYLCATSRVREAADTQYFGPGTRLTVL.

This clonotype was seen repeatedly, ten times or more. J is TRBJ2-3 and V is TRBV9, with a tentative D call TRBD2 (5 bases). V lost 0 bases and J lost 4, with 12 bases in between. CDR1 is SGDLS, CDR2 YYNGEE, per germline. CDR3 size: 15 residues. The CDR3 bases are TGTGCCAGCAGCGTAGCTACGGGGAGTCCAGATACGCAGTATTTT. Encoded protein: CASSVATGSPDTQYF.

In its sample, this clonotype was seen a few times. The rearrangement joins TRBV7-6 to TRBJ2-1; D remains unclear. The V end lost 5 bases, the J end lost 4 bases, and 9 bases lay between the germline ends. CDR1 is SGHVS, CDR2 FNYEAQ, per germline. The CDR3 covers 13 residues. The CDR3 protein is CASSPSAYNEQFF. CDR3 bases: TGTGCCAGCAGCCCTTCTGCGTACAATGAGCAGTTCTTC. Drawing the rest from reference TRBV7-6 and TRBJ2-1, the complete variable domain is GAGVSQSPRYKVTKRGQDVALRCDPISGHVSLYWYRQALGQGPEFLTYFNYEAQQDKSGLPNDRFSAERPEGSISTLTIQRTEQRDSAMYRCASSPSAYNEQFFGPGTRLTVL.

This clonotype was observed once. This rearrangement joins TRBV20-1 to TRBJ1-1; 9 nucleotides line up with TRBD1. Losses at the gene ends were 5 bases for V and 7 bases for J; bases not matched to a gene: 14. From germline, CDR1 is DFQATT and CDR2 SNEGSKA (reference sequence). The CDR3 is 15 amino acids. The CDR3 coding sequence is TGCAGTGCTGGCGTCTTTGGGACAGGGAACCTTGAAGCTTTCTTT. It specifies CSAGVFGTGNLEAFF.

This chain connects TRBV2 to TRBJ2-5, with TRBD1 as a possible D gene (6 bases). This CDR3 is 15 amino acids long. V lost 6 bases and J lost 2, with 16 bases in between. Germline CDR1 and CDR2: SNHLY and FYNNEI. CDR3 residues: CASRADQGKQETQYF. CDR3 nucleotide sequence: TGTGCCAGCAGGGCGGACCAGGGGAAACAAGAGACCCAGTACTTC.

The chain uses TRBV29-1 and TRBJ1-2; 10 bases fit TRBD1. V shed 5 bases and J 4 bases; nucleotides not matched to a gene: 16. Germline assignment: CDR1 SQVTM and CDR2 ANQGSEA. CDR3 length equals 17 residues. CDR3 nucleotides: TGCAGCGTTCAGGGTACCGGGACAGGGGACCTGGGCTATGGCTACACCTTC. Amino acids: CSVQGTGTGDLGYGYTF.

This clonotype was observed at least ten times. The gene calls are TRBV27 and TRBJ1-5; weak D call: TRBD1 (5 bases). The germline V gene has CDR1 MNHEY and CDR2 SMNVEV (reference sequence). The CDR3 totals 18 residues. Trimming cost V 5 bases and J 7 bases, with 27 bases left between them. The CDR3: CASSHHPSGGGWYQPQHF. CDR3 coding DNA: TGTGCCAGCAGTCACCACCCCTCGGGGGGAGGGTGGTACCAGCCCCAGCATTTT.

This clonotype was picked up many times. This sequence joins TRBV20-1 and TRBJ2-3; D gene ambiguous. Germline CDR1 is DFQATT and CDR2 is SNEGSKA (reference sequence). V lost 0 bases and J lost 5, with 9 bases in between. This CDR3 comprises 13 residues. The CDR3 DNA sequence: TGCAGTGCTAGAGATGCAAGGATAGATACGCAGTATTTT. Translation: CSARDARIDTQYF.

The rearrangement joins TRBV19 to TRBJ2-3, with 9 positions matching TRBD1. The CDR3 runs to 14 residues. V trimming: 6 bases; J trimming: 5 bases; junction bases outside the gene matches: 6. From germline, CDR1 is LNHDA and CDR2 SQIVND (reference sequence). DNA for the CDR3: TGTGCCAGTAGGGACAGGGGAAGGGGAGATACGCAGTATTTT. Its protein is CASRDRGRGDTQYF.

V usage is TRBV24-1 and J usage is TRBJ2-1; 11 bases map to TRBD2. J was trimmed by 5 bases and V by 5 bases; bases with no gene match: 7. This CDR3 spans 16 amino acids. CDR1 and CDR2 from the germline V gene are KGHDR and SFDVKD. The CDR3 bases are TGTGCCACCAGTGTCTACCTAGCGGGGGGTAACAATGAGCAGTTCTTC. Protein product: CATSVYLAGGNNEQFF.

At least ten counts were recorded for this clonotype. The CDR3 is CSVGQGYNEQFF. CDR3 nucleotide sequence: TGCAGCGTTGGACAGGGCTACAATGAGCAGTTCTTC. The J gene is TRBJ2-1, the V gene TRBV29-1; 7 nucleotides agree with TRBD1. After removal of 4 bases from V and 3 bases from J, the junction contained 0 bases not matched to a gene. The germline V gene has CDR1 SQVTM and CDR2 ANQGSEA. This CDR3 contains 12 residues.

The CDR3 protein is CASNSPGMGVYTEAFF. The CDR3 DNA sequence: TGTGCCAGCAATTCTCCGGGGATGGGGGTCTACACTGAAGCTTTCTTT. The chain couples TRBV6-2 or TRBV6-3 to TRBJ1-1; possible D gene TRBD1, 5 bases. Germline V CDR1 and CDR2: MNHEY, SVGEGT. The CDR3 has 16 amino acids. V lost 7 bases to trimming and J lost 3 bases, with 21 bases between them.

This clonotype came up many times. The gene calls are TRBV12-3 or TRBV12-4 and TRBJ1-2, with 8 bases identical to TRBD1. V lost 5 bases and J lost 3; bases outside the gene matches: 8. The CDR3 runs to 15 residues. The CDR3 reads CASSLGTGRDYGYTF. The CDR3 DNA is TGTGCCAGCAGTCTCGGGACAGGACGTGACTATGGCTACACCTTC.

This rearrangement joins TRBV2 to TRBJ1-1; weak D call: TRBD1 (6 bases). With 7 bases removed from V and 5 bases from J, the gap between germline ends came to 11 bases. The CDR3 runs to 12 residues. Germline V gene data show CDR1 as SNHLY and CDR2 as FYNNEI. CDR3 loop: CASIQGRTEAFF. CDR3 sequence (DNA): TGTGCCAGCATTCAGGGGAGGACTGAAGCTTTCTTT.

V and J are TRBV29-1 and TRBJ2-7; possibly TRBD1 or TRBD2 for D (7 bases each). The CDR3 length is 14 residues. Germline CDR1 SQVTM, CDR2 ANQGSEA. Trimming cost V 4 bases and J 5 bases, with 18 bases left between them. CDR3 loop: CSVARGGWKDEQYF. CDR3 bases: TGCAGCGTTGCCAGGGGGGGGTGGAAGGACGAGCAGTACTTC.